This T cell receptor (beta chain) was sequenced for a study of cytomegalovirus exposure and HLA in healthy donors. The germline gives CDR1 LNHDA, CDR2 SQIVND (reference sequence). The CDR3 consists of 15 residues. Unmatched junction bases numbered 11, after V lost 5 bases and J lost 5 bases. Primers: 60 Vbeta forward and 13 Jbeta reverse. Profiling relied on immunoSEQ multiplex PCR, and the TCRdb table lists in-frame clones only, not all of them. The profile shows tens of thousands of clones, roughly 67% of them singletons. Sequencing was done on a sample of PBMCs. This chain connects TRBV19 to TRBJ1-1, with 7 bases lining up with TRBD1. This sequence originates from a boy between 10 and 17 years old in good health and CMV-seropositive. CDR3 bases: TGTGCCAGTAGTGAAGACAGGGAGGTTTCGACTGAAGCTTTCTTT. It translates to CASSEDREVSTEAFF.